This passage covers 13 T cell receptor beta chains from one sample sequenced in a study of blood T cell repertoires in COVID-19. Clones were read by immunoSEQ multiplex PCR, and TCRdb kept only the in-frame ones, dropping some. The profile covers some 360,000 clones, with about 92% appearing a single time and 3% to 4% taken by the ten largest. Sequencing input: peripheral blood. The source of these receptors is a woman aged 60 to 75 with COVID-19, enrolled during active disease.

The table lists this clone with a count of one. The chain has TRBV12-3 or TRBV12-4 and TRBJ1-2, with D tentatively TRBD1 (5 bases). This CDR3 region has 13 residues. Trimming removed 3 bases at V and 3 bases at J, with 8 bases between. CDR3 in amino acids: CASSLEGHYGYTF. CDR3 sequence (DNA): TGTGCCAGCAGTTTGGAGGGACACTATGGCTACACCTTC.

V and J are TRBV2 and TRBJ1-1; 7 bases match TRBD1. The germline V gene encodes CDR1 SNHLY and CDR2 FYNNEI. The ends lost 2 bases at V and 1 base at J; junction bases unmatched: 4. There are 15 residues in the CDR3. The CDR3 coding sequence is TGTGCCAGCAGTGAAAGGGGACAGCCGAACACTGAAGCTTTCTTT. The encoded protein is CASSERGQPNTEAFF. Complete variable domain (other parts from reference TRBV2 and TRBJ1-1): EPEVTQTPSHQVTQMGQEVILRCVPISNHLYFYWYRQILGQKVEFLVSFYNNEISEKSEIFDDQFSVERPDGSNFTLKIRSTKLEDSAMYFCASSERGQPNTEAFFGQGTRLTVV.

This clone came up once. The chain has TRBV30 and TRBJ1-2, with D maybe TRBD1 (5 bases). The CDR3 is made up of 13 amino acids. Trimming stripped 5 bases from V and 5 bases from J, with 15 bases between. Germline CDR1 GTSNPN, CDR2 SVGIG (reference sequence). The CDR3 region is CAWGAASGYGYTF. CDR3 DNA sequence: TGTGCCTGGGGGGCCGCCAGCGGGTATGGCTACACCTTC.

This clone was picked up one time. The chain joins TRBV6-5 to TRBJ1-6; a weak D match, TRBD1 (6 bases). This CDR3 is 15 amino acids long. Deletions cut 6 bases from V and 9 bases from J, with 18 bases between. Germline CDR1 reads MNHEY; CDR2 reads SVGAGI. CDR3 coding DNA: TGTGCCAGCAGGGCCGGGACACCAGACGGTTCACCCCTCCACTTT. Encoded protein: CASRAGTPDGSPLHF.

This clone was seen more than once but under ten times. V usage is TRBV3-1 (or the pseudogene TRBV3-2) and J usage is TRBJ1-1; D unclear. The CDR3 consists of 14 residues. With 0 bases removed from V and 2 bases from J, the gap between germline ends came to 7 bases. From germline, CDR1 is LGHDT and CDR2 YNNKEL (reference sequence). Written as DNA, the CDR3 is TGTGCCAGCAGCCAAGATCGCAGAAACACTGAAGCTTTCTTT. Translation: CASSQDRRNTEAFF.

The gene calls are TRBV5-4 and TRBJ2-7, with D maybe TRBD1 (6 bases). The CDR3 consists of 15 residues. With 3 bases removed from V and 0 bases from J, the gap between germline ends came to 13 bases. Germline V gene sequence: CDR1 SGHNT, CDR2 YYREEE (reference sequence). The CDR3 DNA reads TGTGCCAGCAGCTGGGACCTGGACAGCTCCTACGAGCAGTACTTC. Encoded protein: CASSWDLDSSYEQYF.

This clone came up once. The chain is built from TRBV5-1 and TRBJ1-3; D perhaps matches TRBD1 (5 bases). The CDR3 is 15 residues long. Trimming left V 4 bases short and J 2 bases short, with 13 bases between. CDR1 and CDR2 from the germline V gene are SGHRS and YFSETQ. The chain's CDR3 is CASSALWGAGNTIYF. The CDR3 coding sequence is TGCGCCAGCAGCGCTCTATGGGGGGCTGGAAACACCATATATTTT.

The gene calls are TRBV7-9 and TRBJ1-2; maybe TRBD1 (6 bases). Germline V lookup: CDR1 SEHNR, CDR2 FQNEAQ (reference sequence). The V gene lost 6 bases and the J gene lost 6 bases, with 20 bases spanning the gap. The CDR3 spans 15 residues. Here the CDR3 DNA reads TGTGCCAGCAGTTCTAGAAACAGGGAAAACGATGGCTACACCTTC. This encodes CASSSRNRENDGYTF.

The rearrangement joins TRBV2 to TRBJ1-4; 9 bases match TRBD1. This CDR3 has 14 residues. Germline V gives CDR1 SNHLY, CDR2 FYNNEI. J lost 8 bases, V lost 4 bases, and 5 bases had no gene match. CDR3 sequence (DNA): TGTGCCAGCAGTGCACAGGGGGCGGGAGAAAAACTGTTTTTT. As protein: CASSAQGAGEKLFF.

CDR3 protein: CASSRGTSGYGYTF. Written as DNA, the CDR3 is TGTGCCAGCAGCCGCGGGACTTCTGGATATGGCTACACCTTC. The V call is TRBV5-8, the J call TRBJ1-2, with D maybe TRBD1 (5 bases). The germline V gene encodes CDR1 SGHTS and CDR2 YDEGEE. V gave up 4 bases and J gave up 5 bases, with 15 bases separating them. This CDR3 comprises 14 residues.

V and J are TRBV11-3 and TRBJ2-1; 7 bases agree with TRBD1. The CDR3 spans 15 residues. CDR1 is SGHNT and CDR2 is YENEEA in the germline V gene. Losses at the gene ends were 5 bases for V and 7 bases for J; bases not matched to a gene: 11. CDR3 sequence: CASSGGIQGWNEQFF. The CDR3 coding sequence is TGTGCCAGCAGCGGAGGAATACAGGGGTGGAATGAGCAGTTCTTC.

The chain recombines TRBV19 with TRBJ1-6; 8 positions agree with TRBD1. The CDR3 length is 18 residues. The trim removed 5 bases at V and 1 base at J, leaving 10 bases unmatched. Germline CDR1 LNHDA, CDR2 SQIVND (reference sequence). CDR3 sequence: CASSPRTGKESYNSPLHF. In nucleotides, the CDR3 is TGTGCCAGTAGTCCCCGGACAGGGAAGGAGTCCTATAATTCACCCCTCCACTTT.

The chain is built from TRBV12-2 and TRBJ1-2. TRBV12-2 is tagged as a pseudogene. The length of the CDR3 is 14 residues. The CDR3, as DNA: TGTGCAAGTCGCTTAGCGGAGGGGAACTATGGCTACACCTTC. Translation gives CASRLAEGNYGYTF.